This T cell receptor beta chain appears in the sequencing data of a study of shared clonotypes between healthy human individuals. Method: immunoSEQ multiplex PCR; TCRdb's copy keeps in-frame clones and lacks some. Found here are some 2,500,000 clones, 80% to 95% of them singletons; the top ten hold around 0.37%. Worth noting for this clone: No antigen is known for it.

Findings and caveats of the study: Among four donors, about 5% of naive CD4 clonotypes were found in common.

The V segment lost 4 bases and the J segment 8 bases; nucleotides outside the gene matches: 4. The CDR3 covers 13 residues. Germline loops: CDR1 KGHSH, CDR2 LQKENI. The sequencing sample was made of naive CD4+ T cells from PBMCs. Subset defined: CD45RA+ positively selected. This chain links TRBV18 with TRBJ2-4; 8 bases are a match to TRBD1. The origin of this receptor is a man younger than 30 in good health. Some clones in this sample may be carry-over from other donors' samples. The DNA for the CDR3 is TGTGCCAGCTCACAAGACAGGGGATACATTCAGTACTTC. This codes for CASSQDRGYIQYF.